This paragraph reports one T cell receptor (beta chain). Its matching antigen is unknown. This entry comes from a study of cytomegalovirus exposure and HLA in healthy donors. Study-wide context: From HLA-typed donors, an early data release held tens of millions of unique TCRs. Study-wide points: Common viral pathogens seemed to be connected with several of the most significant clusters, according to a later analysis. The dataset shows that most TCR sequences were rare, while some public TCRs occurred in many donors. A few chains tied to CMV proved CMV antigen-specific in vitro.

Trimming left V 3 bases short and J 0 bases short, with 6 bases between. This CDR3 region has 14 residues. From germline, CDR1 is MNHEY and CDR2 SMNVEV (reference sequence). Use of 60 Vbeta and 13 Jbeta primers characterized the PCR. Produced via immunoSEQ multiplex PCR; TCRdb's table is partial and in-frame only. The table includes 100,000 to 150,000 clones, more than 75% detected once. This receptor was taken from a young man in good health and CMV-seropositive. This chain connects TRBV27 to TRBJ2-1; D unresolved. The sample comprised PBMCs. The CDR3 DNA is TGTGCCAGCAGTTTGATGAGCTCCTACAATGAGCAGTTCTTC. Translation gives CASSLMSSYNEQFF.